Shown below are 32 T cell receptor beta chains from a single sample sequenced in a study of cytomegalovirus exposure and HLA in healthy donors. The protocol was immunoSEQ multiplex PCR, while the TCRdb copy is restricted to in-frame clones and leaves out a portion. The sample carries some 140,000 clones, 75% to 90% recorded once. Sequencing was performed on PBMCs. Receptor source: a man between 18 and 35 years old in good health and CMV-seropositive.

In this sample, this clone turned up once. This chain links TRBV29-1 with TRBJ2-7; D is possibly TRBD1 (6 bases). The CDR3 covers 12 residues. Germline V lookup: CDR1 SQVTM, CDR2 ANQGSEA. V lost 2 bases, J lost 4 bases, and 9 bases lay in between. The chain's CDR3 is CSVERQGYEQYF. CDR3 DNA: TGCAGCGTTGAACGTCAGGGGTACGAGCAGTACTTC.

Regarding this clone: At one end the junction does not follow the germline gene, possibly because of a read error. V usage is TRBV7-2 and J usage is TRBJ1-2; 12 bases agree with TRBD1. The CDR3 is made up of 16 amino acids. Germline V gives CDR1 SGHTA, CDR2 FQGNSA. CDR3 sequence reads: CASRLVGWDRGRGYTF. CDR3 sequence (DNA): TGTGCCAGCAGATTAGTAGGGTGGGACAGGGGGCGAGGCTACACCTTC.

The chain is built from TRBV6-5 and TRBJ2-7; TRBD2 aligns across 11 bases. Losses at the gene ends were 0 bases for V and 4 bases for J; bases not matched to a gene: 2. Germline CDR1 MNHEY, CDR2 SVGAGI. The CDR3 runs to 15 residues. CDR3 DNA sequence: TGTGCCAGCAGTTACTCCTGGACTAGCGGGTACGAGCAGTACTTC. Amino acids: CASSYSWTSGYEQYF.

The rearrangement joins TRBV7-3 to TRBJ2-7; no firm D call. Per the germline V gene, CDR1 is SGHTA and CDR2 is FQGTGA. The CDR3 has 13 residues. Trimming pared 4 bases from V and 6 bases from J, leaving 13 bases between. The CDR3, as DNA: TGTGCCAGCAGCTCCGGCGGCGGCGCCGAGCAGTACTTC. Translating it yields CASSSGGGAEQYF.

V gene TRBV6-1 combines with J gene TRBJ2-7, with 14 bases fitting TRBD2. The germline V gene has CDR1 MNHNS and CDR2 SASEGT. With V trimmed by 7 bases and J by 4 bases, 6 bases remained unmatched. This CDR3 has 15 residues. The CDR3 is CASTATSGGAYEQYF. Here the CDR3 DNA reads TGTGCCAGCACCGCGACTAGCGGGGGGGCTTACGAGCAGTACTTC.

The chain links TRBV7-2 to TRBJ2-5, with 11 nucleotides matching TRBD2. This CDR3 is 16 amino acids long. After removal of 4 bases from V and 4 bases from J, the junction contained 8 bases not matched to a gene. Germline CDR1 and CDR2: SGHTA and FQGNSA. CDR3 bases: TGTGCCAGCAGCTCCGATAGCGGGAGGGCCCGAGAGACCCAGTACTTC. Its protein product is CASSSDSGRARETQYF. Full variable domain (outside the CDR3, taken from reference TRBV7-2 and TRBJ2-5): GAGVSQSPSNKVTEKGKDVELRCDPISGHTALYWYRQSLGQGLEFLIYFQGNSAPDKSGLPSDRFSAERTGGSVSTLTIQRTQQEDSAVYLCASSSDSGRARETQYFGPGTRLLVL.

The chain links TRBV4-3 to TRBJ1-1; D remains unclear. V was pared by 7 bases and J by 2 bases, with 14 bases between. Germline-derived CDR1 and CDR2 are LGHNA and YSLEER. This CDR3 comprises 14 residues. The CDR3 region is CASTRTVGNTEAFF. The CDR3 bases are TGCGCCAGCACGCGAACGGTGGGCAACACTGAAGCTTTCTTT.

V and J are TRBV2 and TRBJ2-5; D possibly corresponds to TRBD2 (6 bases). Germline CDR1 SNHLY, CDR2 FYNNEI. Trimming removed 3 bases from V and 5 bases from J, with 16 bases in between. The CDR3 length is 15 residues. The CDR3, as DNA: TGTGCCAGCAGTGAGAATAGCGGCCGACGGGAGACCCAGTACTTC. It translates to CASSENSGRRETQYF.

This rearrangement joins TRBV6-4 to TRBJ2-6; TRBD1 aligns across 8 bases. CDR1 and CDR2 from the germline V gene are MRHNA and SNTAGT. The CDR3 has 17 amino acids. V dropped 8 bases and J dropped 2; count of bases not matched to a gene: 11. The CDR3, as DNA: TGTGCCAGCCCCCCGGACAGGGTGAAGACTGGGGCCAACGTCCTGACTTTC. It encodes CASPPDRVKTGANVLTF.

The J gene is TRBJ2-2, the V gene TRBV7-7, with 8 positions matching TRBD2. The trim removed 5 bases at V and 6 bases at J, leaving 8 bases unmatched. CDR3 size: 15 residues. Germline loops: CDR1 SSHAT, CDR2 FNYEAQ (reference sequence). CDR3: CASSPTGGPAGELFF. DNA for the CDR3: TGTGCCAGCAGCCCCACGGGGGGGCCGGCCGGGGAGCTGTTTTTT.

The chain couples TRBV6-6 to TRBJ1-1, with D perhaps matching TRBD1 (5 bases). CDR3 length: 13 residues. The germline V gene has CDR1 MNHNY and CDR2 SVGAGI (reference sequence). V dropped 2 bases and J dropped 3 bases, with 7 bases sitting between them. CDR3 sequence (DNA): TGTGCCAGCAGTTACGACAGCCACACTGAAGCTTTCTTT. Amino acid sequence: CASSYDSHTEAFF.

CDR3 residues: CASSPGALNTIYF. CDR3 bases: TGTGCCAGCAGTCCTGGGGCGCTCAACACCATATATTTT. This chain links TRBV7-9 with TRBJ1-3; maybe TRBD1 (5 bases). The CDR3 length is 13 residues. Germline loops: CDR1 SEHNR, CDR2 FQNEAQ (reference sequence). Trimming left V 6 bases short and J 7 bases short, with 13 bases between.

This clone was found a few times. The rearrangement uses TRBV19 and TRBJ2-2, with D possibly being TRBD1 (5 bases). Germline CDR1 reads LNHDA; CDR2 reads SQIVND (reference sequence). CDR3 length: 15 amino acids. Trimming cost V 3 bases and J 6 bases, with 14 bases left between them. CDR3 region: CASSMGTQGPGELFF. The CDR3 coding sequence is TGTGCCAGTAGTATGGGAACCCAGGGCCCCGGGGAGCTGTTTTTT.

This clone has a single count. J is TRBJ2-2 and V is TRBV6-6; 9 bases are shared with TRBD1. The CDR3 has 14 amino acids. Germline CDR1 MNHNY, CDR2 SVGAGI (reference sequence). V gave up 8 bases and J gave up 8 bases; unmatched junction bases: 9. CDR3: CASLVGTGRGELFF. In DNA, the CDR3 is TGTGCCAGCCTGGTGGGGACAGGGCGGGGGGAGCTGTTTTTT.

V usage is TRBV5-1 and J usage is TRBJ2-1, with 12 positions matching TRBD2. The V gene's germline CDR1 is SGHRS and CDR2 YFSETQ. The CDR3 sequence is 18 residues long. Germline trimming cut 4 bases from V and 5 bases from J; bases unmatched to any gene: 13. The CDR3 DNA sequence: TGCGCCAGCAGCCTGGGACTAGCGGGCTCGCCTCTACACAATGAGCAGTTCTTC. Its protein is CASSLGLAGSPLHNEQFF.

The chain combines TRBV4-3 with TRBJ2-5, with no clear D. With 0 bases removed from V and 3 bases from J, the gap between germline ends came to 5 bases. The V gene's germline CDR1 is LGHNA and CDR2 YSLEER. This CDR3 has 13 residues. CDR3 residues: CASSQDLEETQYF. The CDR3 nucleotides are TGCGCCAGCAGCCAAGATCTCGAAGAGACCCAGTACTTC.

The rearrangement joins TRBV6-5 to TRBJ2-5, with D hard to call. Germline V CDR1 and CDR2: MNHEY, SVGAGI. Deletions cut 6 bases from V and 2 bases from J, with 10 bases between. This CDR3 is 13 amino acids long. CDR3 sequence reads: CASSQPSQETQYF. The CDR3, as DNA: TGTGCCAGCAGCCAACCCAGTCAAGAGACCCAGTACTTC.

The V call is TRBV6-1, the J call TRBJ2-7, with 11 bases aligning to TRBD2. The CDR3 totals 19 residues. V lost 1 base to trimming and J lost 0 bases; unmatched junction nucleotides: 11. CDR1 and CDR2 from the germline V gene are MNHNS and SASEGT. The CDR3 DNA reads TGTGCCAGCAGTGAAGTCCGGGACAGGACTAGCGGGTACTCCTACGAGCAGTACTTC. Translation gives CASSEVRDRTSGYSYEQYF.

The chain combines TRBV7-2 with TRBJ1-2, with TRBD1 matching 11 bases. J gave up 7 bases and V 3 bases, and 1 base lay outside the gene matches. The CDR3 runs 13 residues. Germline CDR1 is SGHTA and CDR2 is FQGNSA. CDR3 coding DNA: TGTGCCAGCAGCTTGGACAGGGGGCCTGGCTACACCTTC. Residues: CASSLDRGPGYTF.

V usage is TRBV4-3 and J usage is TRBJ2-2; 7 nucleotides align to TRBD1. Losses at the gene ends were 1 base for V and 5 bases for J; bases not matched to a gene: 7. The CDR3 consists of 16 residues. Germline V gene lookup returns CDR1 LGHNA and CDR2 YSLEER. In DNA form, the CDR3 reads TGCGCCAGCAGCCAAGGCCCGGGACAGTCAACCGGGGAGCTGTTTTTT. This codes for CASSQGPGQSTGELFF.

This clone was detected a few times. This chain links TRBV9 with TRBJ2-2, with 11 bases matching TRBD2. The V gene end was trimmed by 4 bases and the J gene end by 4 bases; junction bases not matched to a gene: 6. In germline, CDR1 is SGDLS, CDR2 YYNGEE. The CDR3 loop spans 16 amino acids. The CDR3: CASSSLAGGLTGELFF. CDR3 nucleotide sequence: TGTGCCAGCAGCTCCCTAGCGGGGGGCCTCACCGGGGAGCTGTTTTTT.

This chain uses TRBV7-2 with TRBJ1-5, with D unclear. With 5 bases removed from V and 2 bases from J, the gap between germline ends came to 7 bases. Germline V lookup: CDR1 SGHTA, CDR2 FQGNSA. This CDR3 is 13 amino acids long. CDR3 DNA: TGTGCCAGCAGCCGAGGCCGCAATCAGCCCCAGCATTTT. This translates into CASSRGRNQPQHF.

The chain employs TRBV10-1 and TRBJ1-5; no reliable D call. Per germline, CDR1 WNHNN and CDR2 SYGVQD (reference sequence). CDR3 length equals 18 residues. Trimming removed 0 bases at V and 0 bases at J, with 15 bases between. This CDR3 reads CASSESWGGVNSNQPQHF. In DNA, the CDR3 is TGCGCCAGCAGTGAGTCTTGGGGAGGAGTTAATAGCAATCAGCCCCAGCATTTT.

This clone was seen just once. V is TRBV5-1 and J is TRBJ2-7, with TRBD2 matching over 10 bases. The CDR3 spans 15 residues. Germline V gene data show CDR1 as SGHRS and CDR2 as YFSETQ. After removal of 1 base from V and 3 bases from J, the junction contained 4 bases not matched to a gene. CDR3 loop: CASSLLAGAYYEQYF. The CDR3 region has the DNA TGCGCCAGCAGCTTGCTAGCGGGGGCCTACTACGAGCAGTACTTC.

This rearrangement joins TRBV6-5 to TRBJ2-1, with D unresolved. The germline CDR1 and CDR2 sequences are MNHEY and SVGAGI. The CDR3 is 11 amino acids. V was shortened by 4 bases and J by 5 bases, with 3 bases between the two germline ends. The CDR3 bases are TGTGCCAGCAGTTCCAACAATGAGCAGTTCTTC. The encoded protein is CASSSNNEQFF.

V usage is TRBV27 and J usage is TRBJ2-7, with 8 bases matching TRBD1. The CDR3 is 16 residues long. The germline V gene encodes CDR1 MNHEY and CDR2 SMNVEV (reference sequence). V was clipped by 0 bases and J by 5 bases; unmatched bases: 9. The DNA of the CDR3 is TGTGCCAGCAGTTTATCGGCAGGGGGCGGGTTTGACGAGCAGTACTTC. Amino acids: CASSLSAGGGFDEQYF.

The genes are TRBV6-6 and TRBJ1-2; a weak D match, TRBD1 (5 bases). This CDR3 is built from 16 residues. Germline V gene data show CDR1 as MNHNY and CDR2 as SVGAGI (reference sequence). The V end lost 0 bases, the J end lost 6 bases, and 17 bases lay between the germline ends. CDR3 loop: CASSYSTSGVIDGYTF. As DNA, the CDR3 is TGTGCCAGCAGTTACTCGACATCGGGGGTCATTGATGGCTACACCTTC.

The chain uses TRBV10-3 and TRBJ2-1; 8 bases map to TRBD1. The CDR3 is made up of 16 amino acids. Germline-derived CDR1 and CDR2 are ENHRY and SYGVKD. The ends lost 6 bases at V and 0 bases at J; junction bases unmatched: 7. Written as DNA, the CDR3 is TGTGCCATCAGATTGACAGGGGCGAGCTCCTACAATGAGCAGTTCTTC. It codes for CAIRLTGASSYNEQFF.

The CDR3 protein is CASSVARGAPNTGELFF. DNA of the CDR3: TGTGCCAGCAGCGTAGCCAGGGGGGCCCCGAACACCGGGGAGCTGTTTTTT. The chain uses TRBV9 and TRBJ2-2; maybe TRBD1 (7 bases). The ends were cut back, 0 bases at V and 0 bases at J, with 12 bases in the middle. Germline CDR1 reads SGDLS; CDR2 reads YYNGEE. The CDR3 covers 17 residues.

V is TRBV18 and J is TRBJ2-3, with TRBD1 as a possible D gene (6 bases). Germline CDR1 and CDR2: KGHSH and LQKENI. Trimming pared 2 bases from V and 2 bases from J, leaving 11 bases between. CDR3 length: 15 amino acids. CDR3 amino acids: CASSPIHRDTDTQYF. CDR3 in DNA: TGTGCCAGCTCACCAATCCACAGGGACACAGATACGCAGTATTTT.

The J gene is TRBJ1-2, the V gene TRBV19, with TRBD1 as a possible D gene (6 bases). Germline CDR1 reads LNHDA; CDR2 reads SQIVND (reference sequence). V gave up 7 bases and J gave up 4 bases, with 16 bases separating them. The CDR3 length is 14 residues. The CDR3 sequence: CASTTDRESYGYTF. The CDR3 DNA sequence: TGTGCCAGTACCACGGACAGAGAGAGCTATGGCTACACCTTC.

V gene TRBV7-2 combines with J gene TRBJ2-5, with 9 bases identical to TRBD2. Germline V gene lookup returns CDR1 SGHTA and CDR2 FQGNSA. CDR3 length equals 16 residues. V lost 4 bases, J lost 4 bases, and 10 bases stayed unmatched. The CDR3 nucleotides read TGTGCCAGCAGCTCTTCCGGGACTAGCCCTAGAGAGACCCAGTACTTC. It translates to CASSSSGTSPRETQYF.